These 15 T cell receptor beta chains were sequenced from one sample in a study of T cell changes during pregnancy in multiple sclerosis (dated by TCRdb to 2018 to 2020). Library prep was done by the immunoSEQ multiplex PCR assay. TCRdb stores this immuneACCESS table with in-frame sequences only. Part of the clones is absent; in the studies checked, under half of the shortfall reflects unresolved V genes, and no reason is known for the rest. The sample table shows more than 45,000 clones, and roughly 93% are seen once. Of the sample, around 4% is held by the ten largest clones. Sequenced material: CD8+ T cells from peripheral blood mononuclear cells, taken in the second trimester of pregnancy. The receptors originated from a female donor with multiple sclerosis, enrolled in a pregnancy study.

The V gene is TRBV4-3, the J gene TRBJ1-5; no reliable D call. Germline V gene sequence: CDR1 LGHNA, CDR2 YSLEER. The CDR3 runs 13 residues. V shed 0 bases and J shed 5 bases, with 5 bases lying between them. CDR3 in DNA: TGCGCCAGCAGCCAAGAATCGTATCAGCCCCAGCATTTT. Its protein product is CASSQESYQPQHF.

This clone was counted once. This chain connects TRBV10-3 to TRBJ2-7, with D perhaps TRBD2 (7 bases). The V and J ends lost 7 bases and 3 bases respectively, with 13 bases between them. Germline CDR1 is ENHRY and CDR2 is SYGVKD. The CDR3 length is 13 residues. The CDR3 DNA sequence: TGTGCCATCACCCCGGGGGGCCTCTACGAGCAGTACTTC. Translating it yields CAITPGGLYEQYF.

V is TRBV5-1 and J is TRBJ2-1; TRBD2 agrees at 14 bases. CDR1 is SGHRS and CDR2 is YFSETQ in the germline V gene. The CDR3 loop spans 15 amino acids. After removal of 4 bases from V and 8 bases from J, the junction contained 5 bases not matched to a gene. The chain's CDR3 is CASSVTSGGAYEQFF. For the CDR3, the DNA is TGCGCCAGCAGCGTGACTAGCGGGGGGGCTTATGAGCAGTTCTTC.

The genes are TRBV28 and TRBJ2-1; a possible D gene is TRBD2 (5 bases). Germline CDR1 reads MDHEN; CDR2 reads SYDVKM. CDR3 length: 14 residues. Trimming pared 7 bases from V and 1 base from J, leaving 11 bases between. CDR3 bases: TGTGCCAGCATGCGGGCCTTGTCCTACAATGAGCAGTTCTTC. This encodes CASMRALSYNEQFF.

The chain employs TRBV5-4 and TRBJ1-4, with 8 bases lining up with TRBD1. From germline, CDR1 is SGHNT and CDR2 YYREEE (reference sequence). There are 14 residues in the CDR3. V gave up 0 bases and J gave up 5 bases; unmatched junction bases: 0. CDR3 region: CASSLAGGNEKLFF. CDR3 coding DNA: TGTGCCAGCAGCTTGGCAGGGGGCAATGAAAAACTGTTTTTT.

The chain uses TRBV29-1 and TRBJ2-1; 11 bases match TRBD2. Germline V gives CDR1 SQVTM, CDR2 ANQGSEA. This CDR3 has 17 residues. The ends lost 1 base at V and 4 bases at J; junction bases unmatched: 9. The CDR3: CSVEGIPSGRTYNEQFF. The CDR3, as DNA: TGCAGCGTTGAAGGAATCCCTAGCGGGAGGACTTACAATGAGCAGTTCTTC.

This chain joins TRBV28 and TRBJ2-7; the match to TRBD1 covers 8 bases. This CDR3 is 15 amino acids long. CDR1 is MDHEN and CDR2 is SYDVKM in the germline V gene. The ends lost 5 bases at V and 12 bases at J; junction bases unmatched: 18. DNA for the CDR3: TGTGCCAGCAGTCTCCTCCGGGACAGGTACCCCTCGGGGTACTTC. It encodes CASSLLRDRYPSGYF.

J is TRBJ2-7 and V is TRBV27; D is ambiguous. Germline V gene sequence: CDR1 MNHEY, CDR2 SMNVEV (reference sequence). CDR3 length equals 14 residues. V lost 2 bases and J 5 bases, leaving 13 bases between the germline ends. The CDR3 DNA sequence: TGTGCCAGCAGTTTACCCCCCGGGTTAAACGAGCAGTACTTC. It is translated as CASSLPPGLNEQYF.

V is TRBV5-4 and J is TRBJ1-4, with no clear D. Per germline, CDR1 SGHNT and CDR2 YYREEE (reference sequence). Trimming pared 1 base from V and 8 bases from J, leaving 12 bases between. The CDR3 is made up of 14 amino acids. CDR3 in amino acids: CASSLPGVREKLFF. DNA for the CDR3: TGTGCCAGCAGCTTGCCCGGGGTCAGGGAAAAACTGTTTTTT.

The chain links TRBV7-9 to TRBJ2-1; D is perhaps TRBD1 (8 bases). V was cut by 4 bases and J by 5 bases, with 18 bases left in between. Germline CDR1 is SEHNR and CDR2 is FQNEAQ (reference sequence). CDR3 length equals 16 residues. CDR3 DNA sequence: TGTGCCAGCAGCTCCAGGGGGGGACAGGTTAACAATGAGCAGTTCTTC. Amino acids: CASSSRGGQVNNEQFF.

DNA for the CDR3: TGTGCCAGCAGGCCTGGGACAGGGAATAATTCACCCCTCCACTTT. Translated, it gives CASRPGTGNNSPLHF. J is TRBJ1-6 and V is TRBV2, with 9 bases identical to TRBD1. Germline V CDR1 and CDR2: SNHLY, FYNNEI. CDR3 length: 15 amino acids. V shed 6 bases, J shed 5 bases, and the junction held 5 bases outside the gene matches.

The V call is TRBV27, the J call TRBJ2-1; 13 bases agree with TRBD2. Looked up from germline, CDR1 is MNHEY and CDR2 is SMNVEV (reference sequence). The CDR3 runs to 19 residues. Trimming at V came to 5 bases and at J to 4 bases, leaving 14 bases not matched to a gene. The CDR3 sequence: CASSTRRTSGGGRYNEQFF. The CDR3 DNA sequence: TGTGCCAGCAGTACCCGCAGGACTAGCGGGGGTGGGAGATACAATGAGCAGTTCTTC.

Only a few counts were recorded for this clone. The V call is TRBV6-1, the J call TRBJ2-7; 9 bases agree with TRBD1. The CDR3 contains 15 residues. V shed 2 bases, J shed 5 bases, and the junction held 7 bases outside the gene matches. Germline CDR1 and CDR2: MNHNS and SASEGT. This CDR3 reads CASSESTGGSDEQYF. CDR3 sequence (DNA): TGTGCCAGCAGTGAATCGACAGGGGGTAGCGACGAGCAGTACTTC.

The rearrangement links TRBV6-5 to TRBJ1-2; a possible D gene is TRBD1 (5 bases). This CDR3 has 14 residues. Per the germline V gene, CDR1 is MNHEY and CDR2 is SVGAGI. Trimming shortened V by 4 bases and J by 6 bases, and 15 bases separated the two germline ends. CDR3 sequence reads: CASSSMQYRNGYTF. The CDR3 nucleotides read TGTGCCAGCAGTTCTATGCAATACAGGAATGGCTACACCTTC.

The chain carries TRBV19 and TRBJ2-7, with D possibly being TRBD2 (5 bases). Germline V gives CDR1 LNHDA, CDR2 SQIVND (reference sequence). The CDR3 has 13 residues. V was cut by 5 bases and J by 1 base, with 9 bases left in between. CDR3 residues: CASSPGSSYEQYF. CDR3 coding DNA: TGTGCCAGTAGTCCTGGGAGTTCCTACGAGCAGTACTTC.